The 31 T cell receptor beta chains below come from one sample, sequenced in a study of T cells in Graves' hyperthyroidism and ophthalmopathy. Amplification targeted TCR beta CDR3 regions from RNA transcripts. HTBI primers were employed in a first-round RT-PCR of the TCR CDR3. Via MiXCR, TCRdb re-called the multiplex PCR reads, giving one row per CDR3 protein. Here the sample spans 30,000 to 40,000 distinct CDR3 sequences, about 47% being singletons. Sequencing used blood. The receptors were sampled from a man aged 40-49 years with Graves' ophthalmopathy.

The chain combines TRBV20-1 with TRBJ2-7, with D tentatively TRBD2 (5 bases). The V and J ends lost 3 bases and 5 bases respectively, with 11 bases between them. Per germline, CDR1 DFQATT and CDR2 SNEGSKA (reference sequence). There are 12 residues in the CDR3. The CDR3 region has the DNA TGCAGTGCTAGTGGGAGTGGTAACGAGCAGTACTTC. Its translation: CSASGSGNEQYF.

The sample holds one count of this clonotype. This CDR3 is CASSQGQNTEAFF. DNA for the CDR3: TGCGCCAGCAGTCAGGGACAGAACACTGAAGCTTTCTTT. The chain combines TRBV10-2 with TRBJ1-1; D may be TRBD1 (6 bases). This CDR3 is 13 amino acids long. V lost 5 bases and J 1 base, leaving 8 bases between the germline ends. Germline-derived CDR1 and CDR2 are WSHSY and SAAADI.

This clonotype showed up many times. The rearrangement links TRBV9 to TRBJ2-7, with D maybe TRBD2 (6 bases). Germline loops: CDR1 SGDLS, CDR2 YYNGEE. V was clipped by 5 bases and J by 2 bases, with 14 bases between them. The length of the CDR3 is 14 residues. The CDR3 region has the DNA TGTGCCAGCAGTCCGGGACTCTCGACCTACGAGCAGTACTTC. It is translated as CASSPGLSTYEQYF.

This clonotype ranks as medium-sized (0.01 to 0.1%). The chain employs TRBV20-1 and TRBJ2-7, with D perhaps given as TRBD1 or TRBD2 (5 bases each). Germline values: CDR1 DFQATT, CDR2 SNEGSKA (reference sequence). V was cut by 6 bases and J by 2 bases, with 11 bases left in between. The CDR3 extends over 12 amino acids. The DNA for the CDR3 is TGCAGTGCAAACCGGGACGCCTACGAGCAGTACTTC. Translated, it gives CSANRDAYEQYF.

The chain carries TRBV7-3 and TRBJ1-6; 7 positions match TRBD1. The germline V gene has CDR1 SGHTA and CDR2 FQGTGA. The junction had 9 bases not matched to a gene; V was cut back by 5 bases and J by 5 bases. There are 16 residues in the CDR3. CDR3 sequence: CASSDYRDSHNSPLHF. CDR3 nucleotides: TGTGCCAGCAGCGACTACCGGGACAGCCATAATTCACCCCTCCACTTT. Full variable domain (remainder filled in from reference TRBV7-3 and TRBJ1-6): GAGVSQTPSNKVTEKGKYVELRCDPISGHTALYWYRQSLGQGPEFLIYFQGTGAADDSGLPNDRFFAVRPEGSVSTLKIQRTERGDSAVYLCASSDYRDSHNSPLHFGNGTRLTVT.

Of note for this clonotype: Just one base apart from a much larger clone, this may be a read error. The chain combines TRBV28 with TRBJ1-2; D ambiguous. Germline CDR1 is MDHEN and CDR2 is SYDVKM. The CDR3 extends over 12 amino acids. Trimming removed 5 bases from V and 5 bases from J, with 9 bases in between. The CDR3 spells CASSPNPYGYTF. CDR3 sequence (DNA): TGTGCCAGCAGTCCCAACCCTTATGGCTACACCTTC.

The sample holds many counts of this clonotype. The chain links TRBV11-2 to TRBJ2-2; maybe TRBD2 (5 bases). This CDR3 has 15 residues. Germline CDR1 SGHAT, CDR2 FQNNGV. Trimming removed 5 bases from V and 5 bases from J, with 15 bases in between. CDR3 protein: CASSMTGEQTGELFF. The CDR3, as DNA: TGTGCCAGCAGCATGACCGGGGAACAGACCGGGGAGCTGTTTTTT.

The chain links TRBV11-1 to TRBJ2-2; D perhaps matches TRBD1 (5 bases). The CDR3 sequence is 11 residues long. The germline V gene has CDR1 SGHAT and CDR2 FQDESV (reference sequence). Between the trimmed V and J ends, which lost 6 bases and 8 bases, there was a span of 7 bases. The CDR3 spells CASRWTGELFF. The CDR3 DNA reads TGTGCCAGCAGGTGGACAGGGGAGCTGTTTTTT.

This clonotype was detected ten times or more. The chain uses TRBV6-2 or TRBV6-3 and TRBJ2-3; D possibly matches TRBD1 or TRBD2 (5 bases each). CDR1 is MNHEY and CDR2 is SVGEGT in the germline V gene. The V end was cut by 10 bases, the J end by 0 bases, with 14 bases between. CDR3 length equals 14 residues. The DNA for the CDR3 is TGTGCCACTATTCGGGACGCTAGCACAGATACGCAGTATTTT. Translation: CATIRDASTDTQYF.

The CDR3 coding sequence is TGCGCCAGCAGTGCCGGGACAGGGGCCACAGATACGCAGTATTTT. This translates into CASSAGTGATDTQYF. The chain employs TRBV10-1 and TRBJ2-3, with 10 bases that match TRBD1. The CDR3 runs 15 residues. Trimming cost V 4 bases and J 2 bases; bases outside gene matches: 3. From germline, CDR1 is WNHNN and CDR2 SYGVQD (reference sequence).

The chain links TRBV7-3 to TRBJ1-1; 11 nucleotides line up with TRBD1. This CDR3 region has 11 residues. Germline CDR1 SGHTA, CDR2 FQGTGA. J gave up 11 bases and V 8 bases, and 4 bases lay outside the gene matches. In DNA, the CDR3 is TGTGCCAGCGGGACAGGGGGACCGGCTTTCTTT. Translating it yields CASGTGGPAFF.

The gene calls are TRBV7-8 and TRBJ2-7, with unresolved D. Trimming stripped 5 bases from V and 3 bases from J, with 14 bases between. The germline V gene encodes CDR1 SGHVS and CDR2 FQNEAQ. The CDR3 extends over 14 amino acids. The CDR3 DNA sequence: TGTGCCAGCAGCCCCCGACGGATCCACTACGAGCAGTACTTC. The encoded protein is CASSPRRIHYEQYF.

This clonotype was recorded at least ten times. The V gene is TRBV27, the J gene TRBJ2-7; D remains ambiguous. The CDR3 spans 13 residues. V gave up 6 bases and J gave up 0 bases, with 9 bases separating them. The germline gives CDR1 MNHEY, CDR2 SMNVEV (reference sequence). CDR3 in DNA: TGTGCCAGCAGATTCCAGAGCTCCTACGAGCAGTACTTC. It encodes CASRFQSSYEQYF.

V usage is TRBV2 and J usage is TRBJ1-1; 7 bases fit TRBD1. V trimming: 5 bases; J trimming: 1 base; junction bases outside the gene matches: 4. This CDR3 is 14 amino acids long. Per germline, CDR1 SNHLY and CDR2 FYNNEI. The CDR3: CASSLNRGNTEAFF. The CDR3 region has the DNA TGTGCCAGCAGTCTGAACAGGGGGAACACTGAAGCTTTCTTT. Drawing the rest from reference TRBV2 and TRBJ1-1, the complete variable domain is EPEVTQTPSHQVTQMGQEVILRCVPISNHLYFYWYRQILGQKVEFLVSFYNNEISEKSEIFDDQFSVERPDGSNFTLKIRSTKLEDSAMYFCASSLNRGNTEAFFGQGTRLTVV.

The rearrangement uses TRBV6-5 and TRBJ2-7; TRBD2 matches 7 bases. The J segment lost 1 base and the V segment lost 2 bases, leaving 5 bases of the junction unmatched. The germline gives CDR1 MNHEY, CDR2 SVGAGI. CDR3 length: 15 amino acids. The DNA of the CDR3 is TGTGCCAGCAGTTACCAAGCGGGGTGGTCCTACGAGCAGTACTTC. Its protein is CASSYQAGWSYEQYF.

This clonotype was observed many times. This chain links TRBV5-4 with TRBJ2-3, with 11 nucleotides matching TRBD2. Germline CDR1 and CDR2: SGHNT and YYREEE (reference sequence). The trim removed 4 bases at V and 7 bases at J, leaving 11 bases unmatched. The CDR3 covers 16 residues. The CDR3 DNA follows: TGTGCCAGCAGCCCTGGGACTAGCGGCACGGGATATACGCAGTATTTT. This translates into CASSPGTSGTGYTQYF.

This clonotype was found many times. The J gene is TRBJ2-3, the V gene TRBV20-1; no clear D. V lost 1 base to trimming and J lost 2 bases, with 16 bases between them. This CDR3 spans 16 amino acids. Germline assignment: CDR1 DFQATT and CDR2 SNEGSKA (reference sequence). CDR3 protein: CSARAEVGPNTDTQYF. CDR3 sequence (DNA): TGCAGTGCTAGAGCTGAGGTTGGCCCCAACACAGATACGCAGTATTTT.

The chain is built from TRBV20-1 and TRBJ2-1; D is unclear. This CDR3 comprises 13 residues. CDR1 DFQATT and CDR2 SNEGSKA come from the germline V gene (reference sequence). V was shortened by 5 bases and J by 4 bases, with 12 bases between the two germline ends. In DNA form, the CDR3 reads TGCAGTGCTCAGAGTGTGTCGTACAATGAGCAGTTCTTC. Translated: CSAQSVSYNEQFF.

CDR3 loop: CSAREQLGGRADTQYF. The DNA for the CDR3 is TGCAGTGCTAGAGAGCAGCTTGGCGGGAGAGCAGATACGCAGTATTTT. The genes are TRBV20-1 and TRBJ2-3; 7 positions match TRBD2. V was pared by 0 bases and J by 4 bases, with 10 bases of the junction left unmatched. The CDR3 runs 16 residues. Germline CDR1 is DFQATT and CDR2 is SNEGSKA (reference sequence).

The V and J genes are TRBV2 and TRBJ2-7; D might be TRBD1 (5 bases). V lost 4 bases to trimming and J lost 5 bases, with 12 bases between them. Germline assignment: CDR1 SNHLY and CDR2 FYNNEI. The CDR3 has 13 residues. The CDR3: CASSAAGINEQYF. The CDR3 nucleotides are TGTGCCAGCAGTGCGGCAGGGATCAACGAGCAGTACTTC.

This clonotype appeared many times. The chain combines TRBV7-3 with TRBJ2-2; D is possibly TRBD1 (6 bases). V lost 5 bases, J lost 0 bases, and 10 bases lay in between. Per the germline V gene, CDR1 is SGHTA and CDR2 is FQGTGA. This CDR3 region has 15 residues. This CDR3 reads CASSKQGSNTGELFF. The CDR3 DNA reads as TGTGCCAGCAGCAAACAGGGCTCGAACACCGGGGAGCTGTTTTTT.

The chain combines TRBV20-1 with TRBJ1-5; D is possibly TRBD1 (6 bases). This CDR3 has 14 amino acids. Per germline, CDR1 DFQATT and CDR2 SNEGSKA (reference sequence). With 3 bases removed from V and 11 bases from J, the gap between germline ends came to 20 bases. The CDR3 DNA reads TGCAGTGCTAGGGGAGCGGGGGGGCAAGAGACCCAGCATTTT. Translation gives CSARGAGGQETQHF.

At least ten counts were recorded for this clonotype. CDR3 region: CASRRTGGNQPQHF. CDR3 bases: TGTGCCAGCAGACGGACAGGGGGCAATCAGCCCCAGCATTTT. The V call is TRBV28, the J call TRBJ1-5; TRBD1 agrees at 9 bases. The CDR3 is made up of 14 amino acids. The junction had 2 bases not matched to a gene; V was cut back by 6 bases and J by 2 bases. The germline gives CDR1 MDHEN, CDR2 SYDVKM.

Ten or more counts support this clonotype. The chain recombines TRBV6-1 with TRBJ2-4, with D uncertain. CDR1 and CDR2 (germline): MNHNS, SASEGT. V was trimmed by 2 bases and J by 5 bases, leaving 7 bases between them. CDR3 length: 13 amino acids. The DNA of the CDR3 is TGTGCCAGCAGTGAATGGGCTGAAAACATTCAGTACTTC. Translation gives CASSEWAENIQYF.

This sequence joins TRBV20-1 and TRBJ2-7, with 10 bases lining up with TRBD1. Germline V lookup: CDR1 DFQATT, CDR2 SNEGSKA (reference sequence). The CDR3 consists of 13 residues. Trimming took 6 bases from V and 6 from J; bases not matched to a gene: 8. CDR3 amino acids: CSARQGANGEQYF. The CDR3 bases are TGCAGTGCCCGACAGGGGGCGAATGGCGAGCAGTACTTC.

There are many counts of this clonotype. The chain combines TRBV9 with TRBJ2-3, with D hard to call. Germline lookup yields CDR1 SGDLS and CDR2 YYNGEE. With 0 bases removed from V and 3 bases from J, the gap between germline ends came to 2 bases. This CDR3 comprises 12 residues. This CDR3 is CASSVGTDTQYF. The CDR3 nucleotides are TGTGCCAGCAGCGTAGGAACAGATACGCAGTATTTT.

This clonotype occurred many times. The CDR3: CASSAWTEGPPPYNEQFF. In nucleotides, the CDR3 is TGTGCCAGCAGTGCCTGGACAGAAGGTCCACCCCCCTACAATGAGCAGTTCTTC. The J gene is TRBJ2-1, the V gene TRBV12-3 or TRBV12-4; TRBD1 might be the D (6 bases). Trimming took 5 bases from V and 2 from J, leaving 22 bases between them. The CDR3 spans 18 residues.

The rearrangement uses TRBV24-1 and TRBJ2-2; possible D gene TRBD2, 5 bases. Germline-derived CDR1 and CDR2 are KGHDR and SFDVKD. V was cut by 2 bases and J by 6 bases, with 9 bases left in between. The CDR3 is 14 residues long. The CDR3 sequence: CATSDWLASGELFF. The CDR3 region has the DNA TGTGCCACCAGTGATTGGTTAGCGTCCGGGGAGCTGTTTTTT.

This clonotype was counted at least ten times. The rearrangement uses TRBV2 and TRBJ1-1; D perhaps matches TRBD1 (5 bases). The CDR3 consists of 14 residues. Germline CDR1 reads SNHLY; CDR2 reads FYNNEI. Trimming cost V 6 bases and J 2 bases, with 13 bases left between them. CDR3 nucleotide sequence: TGTGCCAGCAGCGCCGGGACGGATAACACTGAAGCTTTCTTT. Its protein is CASSAGTDNTEAFF.

To note about this clonotype: One end of the junction varies from germline; a read error may be responsible. The V gene is TRBV30, the J gene TRBJ1-1, with a possible D match to TRBD1 (6 bases). The CDR3 loop spans 15 amino acids. Germline V gives CDR1 GTSNPN, CDR2 SVGIG (reference sequence). Written as DNA, the CDR3 is TGTGCCTGGAGTGCCTCGGGACACCCGAACACTGAAGCTTTTTTT. Amino acids: CAWSASGHPNTEAFF.

The chain carries TRBV11-2 and TRBJ1-5; tentatively, D is TRBD1 (6 bases). The CDR3 extends over 16 amino acids. The ends were cut back, 5 bases at V and 3 bases at J, with 17 bases in the middle. CDR1 is SGHAT, CDR2 FQNNGV, per germline. The CDR3 DNA is TGTGCCAGCAGCCGATTACAGGGATTCTACAATCAGCCCCAGCATTTT. Amino acid sequence: CASSRLQGFYNQPQHF.